This T cell receptor (beta chain) was documented in a study of blood T cells in healthy people across ages. Overall study results and limits: Aged donors had fewer naive CD4+ cells and lower diversity than long-lived donors. Strong correlation linked observed beta diversity and percent naive T cells. Considered underestimates were the diversity estimates obtained from one million T cells.

The CDR3 length is 14 residues. Germline values: CDR1 MDHEN, CDR2 SYDVKM. With 1 base removed from V and 15 bases from J, the gap between germline ends came to 19 bases. The authors ran a second PCR of roughly 6 to 12 cycles using a sample-barcoded 5' primer and a J-beta primer mix. One entry per CDR3 protein results from TCRdb running MiXCR on the 5' RACE reads. This sample carries about 2 million distinct CDR3 sequences, less than 50% of them seen once, and the ten largest clones take roughly 2.1%. With regard to this clonotype: The target antigen is unknown.

Sequences were obtained from blood. The sequence was obtained from a woman aged 40-49 years in good health. The chain is built from TRBV28 and TRBJ2-4; D not resolved. CDR3 protein: CASSLSRSARTGYF. As DNA, the CDR3 is TGTGCCAGCAGTTTATCCAGGTCCGCCCGGACCGGGTACTTC. The full variable domain, rest sourced from reference TRBV28 and TRBJ2-4, is DVKVTQSSRYLVKRTGEKVFLECVQDMDHENMFWYRQDPGLGLRLIYFSYDVKMKEKGDIPEGYSVSREKKERFSLILESASTNQTSMYLCASSLSRSARTGYFGAGTRLSVL.